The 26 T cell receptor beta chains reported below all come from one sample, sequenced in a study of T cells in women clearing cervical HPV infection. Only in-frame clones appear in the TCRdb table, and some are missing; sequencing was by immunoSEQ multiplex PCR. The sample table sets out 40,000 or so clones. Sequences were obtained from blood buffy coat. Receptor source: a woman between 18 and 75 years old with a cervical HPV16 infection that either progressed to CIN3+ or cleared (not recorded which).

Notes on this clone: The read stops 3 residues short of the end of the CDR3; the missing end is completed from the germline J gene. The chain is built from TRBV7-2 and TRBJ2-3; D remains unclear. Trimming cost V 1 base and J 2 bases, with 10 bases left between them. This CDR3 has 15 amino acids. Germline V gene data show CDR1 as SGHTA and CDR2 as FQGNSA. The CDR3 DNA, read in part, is TGTGCCAGCAGCTTAGTATACTCACTCACAGATACG. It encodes CASSLVYSLTDT. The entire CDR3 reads CASSLVYSLTDTQYF.

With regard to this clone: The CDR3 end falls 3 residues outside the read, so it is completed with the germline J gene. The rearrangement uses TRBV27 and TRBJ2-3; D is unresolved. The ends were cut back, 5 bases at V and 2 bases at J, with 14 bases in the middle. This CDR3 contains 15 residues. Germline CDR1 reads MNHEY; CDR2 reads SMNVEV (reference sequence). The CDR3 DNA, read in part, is TGTGCCAGCAGTCCAGCATTTAGGGCCACAGATACG. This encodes CASSPAFRATDT. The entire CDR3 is CASSPAFRATDTQYF.

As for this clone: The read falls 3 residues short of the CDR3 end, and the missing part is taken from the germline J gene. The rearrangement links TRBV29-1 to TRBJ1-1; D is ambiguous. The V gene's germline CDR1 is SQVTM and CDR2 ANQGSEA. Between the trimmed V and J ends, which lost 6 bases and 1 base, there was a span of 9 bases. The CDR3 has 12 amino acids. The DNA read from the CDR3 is TGCAGCGTGGAAAAAGGGAACACTGAA. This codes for CSVEKGNTE. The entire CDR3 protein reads CSVEKGNTEAFF. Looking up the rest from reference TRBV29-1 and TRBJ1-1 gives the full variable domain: SAVISQKPSRDICQRGTSLTIQCQVDSQVTMMFWYRQQPGQSLTLIATANQGSEATYESGFVIDKFPISRPNLTFSTLTVSNMSPEDSSIYLCSVEKGNTEAFFGQGTRLTVV.

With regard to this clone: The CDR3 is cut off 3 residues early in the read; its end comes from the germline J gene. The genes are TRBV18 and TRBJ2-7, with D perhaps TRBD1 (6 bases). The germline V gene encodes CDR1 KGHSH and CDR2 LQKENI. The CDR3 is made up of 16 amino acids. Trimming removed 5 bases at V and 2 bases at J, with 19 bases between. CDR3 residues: CASSTQGTRGAYEQYF. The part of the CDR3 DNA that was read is TGTGCCAGCTCAACGCAGGGGACAAGGGGTGCCTACGAG.

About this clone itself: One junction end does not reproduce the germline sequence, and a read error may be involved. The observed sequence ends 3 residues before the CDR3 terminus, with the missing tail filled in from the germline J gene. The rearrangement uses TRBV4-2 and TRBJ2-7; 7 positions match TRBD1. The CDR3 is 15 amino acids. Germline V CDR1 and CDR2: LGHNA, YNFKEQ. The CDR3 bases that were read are TGCGCCAGCAGCCAAGTAGCAGGGGGAGCGTACGAG. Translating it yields CASSQVAGGAYE. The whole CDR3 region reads CASSQVAGGAYEQYF.

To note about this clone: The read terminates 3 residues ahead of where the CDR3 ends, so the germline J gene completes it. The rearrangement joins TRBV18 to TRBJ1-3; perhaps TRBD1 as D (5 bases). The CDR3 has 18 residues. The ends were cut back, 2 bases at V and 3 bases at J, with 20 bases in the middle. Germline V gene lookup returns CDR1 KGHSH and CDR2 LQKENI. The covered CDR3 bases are TGTGCCAGCTCACCAATGGGGTCCGGGGGAAAAAATGGAAACACC. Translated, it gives CASSPMGSGGKNGNT. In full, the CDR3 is CASSPMGSGGKNGNTIYF.

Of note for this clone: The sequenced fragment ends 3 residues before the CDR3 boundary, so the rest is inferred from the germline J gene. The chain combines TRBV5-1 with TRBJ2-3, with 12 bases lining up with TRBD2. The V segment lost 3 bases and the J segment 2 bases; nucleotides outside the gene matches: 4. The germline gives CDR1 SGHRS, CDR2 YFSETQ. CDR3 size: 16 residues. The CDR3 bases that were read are TGCGCCAGCAGCTCAACTAGCGGGGGGTCCACAGATACG. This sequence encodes CASSSTSGGSTDT. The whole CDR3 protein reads CASSSTSGGSTDTQYF.

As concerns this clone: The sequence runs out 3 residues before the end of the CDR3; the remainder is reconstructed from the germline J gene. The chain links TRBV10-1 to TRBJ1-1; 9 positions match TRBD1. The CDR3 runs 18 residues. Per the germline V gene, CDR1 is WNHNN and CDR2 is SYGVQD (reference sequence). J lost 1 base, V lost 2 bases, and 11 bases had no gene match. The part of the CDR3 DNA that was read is TGCGCCAGCAGTGAGGGGTTTCGGGACAGGGTCCCGAACACTGAA. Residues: CASSEGFRDRVPNTE. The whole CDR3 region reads CASSEGFRDRVPNTEAFF.

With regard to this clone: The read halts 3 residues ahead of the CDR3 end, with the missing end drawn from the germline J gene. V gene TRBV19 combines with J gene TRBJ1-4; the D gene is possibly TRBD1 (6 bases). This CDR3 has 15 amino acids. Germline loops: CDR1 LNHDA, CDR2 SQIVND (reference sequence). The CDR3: CASSSLGADFSPLFF. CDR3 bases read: TGTGCCAGTAGTAGCCTGGGGGCGGACTTTTCACCA.

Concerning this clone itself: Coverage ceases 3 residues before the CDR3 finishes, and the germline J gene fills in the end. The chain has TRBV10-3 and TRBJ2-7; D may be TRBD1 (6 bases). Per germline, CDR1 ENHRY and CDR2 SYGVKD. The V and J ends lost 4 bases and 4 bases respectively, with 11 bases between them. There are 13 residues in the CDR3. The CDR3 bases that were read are TGTGCCATCAGTGCGGACAGCCATTACGAG. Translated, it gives CAISADSHYE. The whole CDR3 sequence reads CAISADSHYEQYF.

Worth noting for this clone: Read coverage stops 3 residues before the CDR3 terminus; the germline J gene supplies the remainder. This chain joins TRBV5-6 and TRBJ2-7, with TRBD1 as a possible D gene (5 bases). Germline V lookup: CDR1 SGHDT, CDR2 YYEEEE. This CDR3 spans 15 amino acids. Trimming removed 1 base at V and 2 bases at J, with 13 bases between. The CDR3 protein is CASSLNGAGTYEQYF. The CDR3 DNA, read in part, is TGTGCCAGCAGCTTGAATGGGGCAGGGACCTACGAG.

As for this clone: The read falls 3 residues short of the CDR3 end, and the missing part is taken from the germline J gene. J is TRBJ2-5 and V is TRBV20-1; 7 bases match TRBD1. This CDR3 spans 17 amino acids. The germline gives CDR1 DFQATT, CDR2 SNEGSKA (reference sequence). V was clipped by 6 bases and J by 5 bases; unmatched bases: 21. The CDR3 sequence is CSALRLWDSTPGETQYF. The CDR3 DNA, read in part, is TGCAGTGCCCTCCGCCTGTGGGACAGCACCCCGGGGGAGACC.

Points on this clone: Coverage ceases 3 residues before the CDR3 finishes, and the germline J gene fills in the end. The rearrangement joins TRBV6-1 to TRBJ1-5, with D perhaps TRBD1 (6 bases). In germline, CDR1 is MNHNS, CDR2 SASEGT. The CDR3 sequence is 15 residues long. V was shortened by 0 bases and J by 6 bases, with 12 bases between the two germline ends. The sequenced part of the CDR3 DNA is TGTGCCAGCAGTGAAGCGCGGGCAGGGGCTCAGCCC. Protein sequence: CASSEARAGAQP. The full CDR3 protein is CASSEARAGAQPQHF.

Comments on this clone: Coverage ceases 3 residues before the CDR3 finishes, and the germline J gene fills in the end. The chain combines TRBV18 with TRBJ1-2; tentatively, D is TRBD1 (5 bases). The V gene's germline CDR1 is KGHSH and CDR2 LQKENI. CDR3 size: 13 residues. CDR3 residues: CASSQLRANDYTF. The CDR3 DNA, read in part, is TGTGCCAGCTCGCAACTCAGGGCGAATGAC.

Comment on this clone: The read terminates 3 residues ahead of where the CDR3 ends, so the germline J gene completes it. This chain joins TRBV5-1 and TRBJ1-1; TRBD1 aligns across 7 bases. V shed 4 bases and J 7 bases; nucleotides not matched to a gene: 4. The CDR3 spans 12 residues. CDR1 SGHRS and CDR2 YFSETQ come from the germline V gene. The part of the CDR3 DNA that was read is TGCGCCAGCAGCATACAGGGGAATGAA. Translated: CASSIQGNE. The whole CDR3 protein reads CASSIQGNEAFF.

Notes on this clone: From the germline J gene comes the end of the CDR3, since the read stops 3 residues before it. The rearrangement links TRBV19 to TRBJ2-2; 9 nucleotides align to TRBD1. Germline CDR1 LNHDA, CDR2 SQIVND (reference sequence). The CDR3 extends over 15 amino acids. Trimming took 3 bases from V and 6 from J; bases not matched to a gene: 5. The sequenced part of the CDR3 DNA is TGTGCCAGTAGTATCCGGGACAGGGTGGCCGGGGAG. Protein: CASSIRDRVAGE. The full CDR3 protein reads CASSIRDRVAGELFF.

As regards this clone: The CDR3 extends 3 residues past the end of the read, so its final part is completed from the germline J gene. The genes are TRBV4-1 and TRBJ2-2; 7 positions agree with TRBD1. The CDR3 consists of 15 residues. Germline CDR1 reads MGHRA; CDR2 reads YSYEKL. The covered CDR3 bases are TGCGCCAGCAGCCAAGAGACAGGGCTTAATTCACCG. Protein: CASSQETGLNSP. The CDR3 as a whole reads CASSQETGLNSPLFF.

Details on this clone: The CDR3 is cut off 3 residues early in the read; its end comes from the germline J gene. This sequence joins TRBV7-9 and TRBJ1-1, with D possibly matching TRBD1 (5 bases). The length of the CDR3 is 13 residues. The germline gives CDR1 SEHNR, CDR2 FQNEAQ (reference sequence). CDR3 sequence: CASSLTGEDAAFF. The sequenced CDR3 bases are TGTGCCAGCAGCTTAACGGGGGAGGACGCA.

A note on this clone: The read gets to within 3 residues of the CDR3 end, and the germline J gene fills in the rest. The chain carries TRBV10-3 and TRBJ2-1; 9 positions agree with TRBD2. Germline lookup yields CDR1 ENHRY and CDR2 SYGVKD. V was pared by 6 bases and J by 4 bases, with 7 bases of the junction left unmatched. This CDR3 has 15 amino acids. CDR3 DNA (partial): TGTGCCATCAGCGGGGGGACTAGCTTTTACAATGAG. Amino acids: CAISGGTSFYNE. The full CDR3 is CAISGGTSFYNEQFF.

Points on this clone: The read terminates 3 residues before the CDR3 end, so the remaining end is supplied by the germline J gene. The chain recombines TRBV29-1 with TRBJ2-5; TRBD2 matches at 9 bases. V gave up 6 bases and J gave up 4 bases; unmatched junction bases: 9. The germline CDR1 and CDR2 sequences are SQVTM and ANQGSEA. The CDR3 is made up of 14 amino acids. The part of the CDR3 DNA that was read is TGCAGCGTCGGGGGTAGCGGGAGCGGAGAGACC. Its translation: CSVGGSGSGET. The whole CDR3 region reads CSVGGSGSGETQYF. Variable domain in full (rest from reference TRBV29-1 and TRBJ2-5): SAVISQKPSRDICQRGTSLTIQCQVDSQVTMMFWYRQQPGQSLTLIATANQGSEATYESGFVIDKFPISRPNLTFSTLTVSNMSPEDSSIYLCSVGGSGSGETQYFGPGTRLLVL.

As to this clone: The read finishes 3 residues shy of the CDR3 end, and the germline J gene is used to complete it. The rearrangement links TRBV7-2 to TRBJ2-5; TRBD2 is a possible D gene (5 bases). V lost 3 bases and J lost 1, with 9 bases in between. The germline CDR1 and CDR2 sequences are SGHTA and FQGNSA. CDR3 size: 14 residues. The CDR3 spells CASSFVSGQETQYF. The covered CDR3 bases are TGTGCCAGCAGCTTTGTGAGCGGCCAAGAGACC.

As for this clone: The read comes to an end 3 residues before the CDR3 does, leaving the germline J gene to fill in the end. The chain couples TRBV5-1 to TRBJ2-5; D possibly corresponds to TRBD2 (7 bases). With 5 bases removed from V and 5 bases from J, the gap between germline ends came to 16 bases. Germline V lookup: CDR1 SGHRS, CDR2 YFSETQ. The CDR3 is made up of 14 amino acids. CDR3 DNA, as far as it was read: TGCGCCAGCAGTGGGACGGGGGGCATTGAGACC. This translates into CASSGTGGIET. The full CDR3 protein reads CASSGTGGIETQYF.

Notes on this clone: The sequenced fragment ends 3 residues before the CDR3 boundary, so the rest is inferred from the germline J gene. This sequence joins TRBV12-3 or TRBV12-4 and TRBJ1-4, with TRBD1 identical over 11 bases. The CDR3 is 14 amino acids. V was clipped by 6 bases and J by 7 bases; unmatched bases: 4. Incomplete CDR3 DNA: TGTGCCAGCAGCAGGACAGGGGGCGGTGAAAAA. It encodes CASSRTGGGEK. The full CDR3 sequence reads CASSRTGGGEKLFF.

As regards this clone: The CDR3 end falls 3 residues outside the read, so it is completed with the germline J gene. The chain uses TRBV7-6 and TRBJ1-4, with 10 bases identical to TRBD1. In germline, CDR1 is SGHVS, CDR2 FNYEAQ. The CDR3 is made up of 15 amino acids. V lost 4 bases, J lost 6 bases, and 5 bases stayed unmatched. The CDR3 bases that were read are TGTGCCAGCAGCTCCACCGGGACAGGGGATGAAAAA. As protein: CASSSTGTGDEK. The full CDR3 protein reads CASSSTGTGDEKLFF.

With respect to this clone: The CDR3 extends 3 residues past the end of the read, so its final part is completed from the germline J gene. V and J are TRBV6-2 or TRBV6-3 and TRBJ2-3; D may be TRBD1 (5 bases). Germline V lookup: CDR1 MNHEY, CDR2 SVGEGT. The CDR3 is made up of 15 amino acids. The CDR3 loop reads CASSYEGHHQETQYF. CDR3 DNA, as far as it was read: TGTGCCAGCAGTTACGAAGGACACCACCAAGAGACG.

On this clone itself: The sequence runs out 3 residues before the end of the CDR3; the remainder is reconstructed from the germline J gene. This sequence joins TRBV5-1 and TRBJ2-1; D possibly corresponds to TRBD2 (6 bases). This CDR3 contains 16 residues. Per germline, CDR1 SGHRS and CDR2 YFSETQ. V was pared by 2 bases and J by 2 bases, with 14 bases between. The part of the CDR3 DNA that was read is TGCGCCAGCAGCTTTCCTGGGGGGAAGGCCTACAATGAG. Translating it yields CASSFPGGKAYNE. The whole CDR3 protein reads CASSFPGGKAYNEQFF.